This entry describes one TCR beta chain. Its cognate antigen has yet to be identified. No much larger clone exists at a distance of one base, and base qualities are not known. Via the germline V gene, CDR1 is SGHRS and CDR2 YFSETQ. Trimming takes 1 base from V and 4 bases from J, and the germline ends sit 11 bases apart. There are 15 amino acids in the CDR3, from cysteine to phenylalanine inclusive. The kept DNA is CDR3 alone, 45 bases in frame from the first base. The sample comes from a study of cytomegalovirus exposure and HLA in healthy donors (TCRdb year 2017). For context, the study as a whole: According to a later analysis, one platform produced both the approximately 110 validation repertoires and the 620 or so repertoires of the first cohort. The aim of the study was to test whether cataloging public T cell receptors could identify signatures of past pathogen exposure. Along with the approximately 650-subject first cohort, a separate validation cohort of 120 different subjects was used. To predict cytomegalovirus infection status, the study combined high-throughput TCR immunosequencing, statistical association of individual TCRs with disease status, and machine learning. General conclusions and limits of the study: Subsequent analysis determined that TCRs grouped into clusters in the first cohort also showed a tendency toward co-occurrence across the 130 or so validation repertoires, and approximately 94% of cluster scores exceeded 0. The authors suggested that the approach could potentially be extended to other disease states and immunological phenotypes. The validation cohort had no HLA typing available for a later analysis, so co-occurrence within that cohort was assessed over all 110 or so repertoires. In the study, 150 to 200 TCR beta chains were listed as associated with cytomegalovirus. Most TCR sequences were observed very rarely across donors, whereas some public TCRs were present in many individuals. In vitro tests confirmed that a few of the cytomegalovirus-associated TCR beta chains recognize cytomegalovirus antigens. The classifier was reported to diagnose cytomegalovirus status with high specificity and sensitivity in both the original and validation cohorts.

Libraries came from the immunoSEQ multiplex PCR assay. The authors' pipeline ran thus. A statistical classification framework was built for diagnosing cytomegalovirus status from the catalog of TCR beta chain sequences. This is the immuneACCESS table as TCRdb keeps it, with only in-frame sequences that have V and J called. A part of the clones is gone; compared with another copy, unresolved V genes explain less than half, and the rest is unexplained. V and J calls and clone size are as listed in that table; D and trimming were resolved from the DNA. The sample table lists roughly 150,000 clones, around nine tenths of them with a count of one. Of the sample, around a tenth is held by the ten largest clones. The donors were included in the validation cohort of approximately 130 subjects, a group kept apart from the approximately 700-subject first cohort.

The specimen sequenced was PBMCs. This sequence was found in a woman under 30 in good health and CMV-seropositive. The chain is encoded by TRBV5-1 joined to TRBJ2-2, and TRBD2 may be the D gene, going by 6 matching bases. CDR3 loop: CASSLQAGITGELFF. The nucleotides read TGCGCCAGCAGCTTGCAAGCGGGTATCACCGGGGAGCTGTTTTTT.